This passage covers 32 T cell receptor beta chains from one sample sequenced in a study of T cell responses to AZD1222 COVID-19 vaccine. Assay: immunoSEQ multiplex PCR; the TCRdb copy retains only in-frame clones and omits some. This sample has some 130,000 clones, with approximately 90% found just once. Source: peripheral blood, taken on day 0 of AZD1222 vaccination. The receptors here all came from an adult in good health.

This sequence joins TRBV21-1 and TRBJ1-4; TRBD1 is taken as the D call from the table, unchecked against the DNA. TRBV21-1 is a pseudogene locus. The CDR3 consists of 15 residues. CDR3 sequence reads: CASSNLDRANEKLFF. Here the CDR3 DNA reads TGTGCCAGCAGCAACTTAGACAGAGCTAATGAAAAACTGTTTTTT.

The rearrangement joins TRBV6-2 or TRBV6-3 to TRBJ2-7; D remains unclear. Trimming left V 0 bases short and J 2 bases short, with 11 bases between. This CDR3 has 15 amino acids. Germline V gene lookup returns CDR1 MNHEY and CDR2 SVGEGT. The CDR3 is CASSYSVGSPYEQYF. CDR3 nucleotides: TGTGCCAGCAGTTACTCCGTCGGGTCACCCTACGAGCAGTACTTC.

V is TRBV28 and J is TRBJ1-6; D is possibly TRBD1 (5 bases). Germline lookup yields CDR1 MDHEN and CDR2 SYDVKM. This CDR3 has 14 amino acids. V was shortened by 4 bases and J by 16 bases, with 20 bases between the two germline ends. The CDR3 sequence is CASSSGRGFVQLHF. CDR3 nucleotide sequence: TGTGCCAGCAGTTCGGGACGAGGTTTTGTCCAACTCCACTTT.

V is TRBV5-1 and J is TRBJ2-3; the D gene could be TRBD1 or TRBD2 (5 bases each). In germline, CDR1 is SGHRS, CDR2 YFSETQ. This CDR3 has 16 residues. Trimming removed 4 bases at V and 4 bases at J, with 19 bases between. The CDR3 spells CASSHRAGSNADTQYF. CDR3 bases: TGCGCCAGCAGCCACCGGGCAGGGAGCAACGCAGATACGCAGTATTTT.

The rearrangement links TRBV7-2 to TRBJ2-4; 9 bases are shared with TRBD1. The J segment lost 2 bases and the V segment lost 3 bases, leaving 8 bases of the junction unmatched. The CDR3 covers 17 residues. Germline lookup yields CDR1 SGHTA and CDR2 FQGNSA. CDR3 in amino acids: CASSLVVGQGSKNIQYF. The CDR3 DNA reads as TGTGCCAGCAGCTTGGTCGTCGGACAGGGGTCCAAAAACATTCAGTACTTC.

J is TRBJ1-5 and V is TRBV18; weak D call: TRBD1 (5 bases). The germline gives CDR1 KGHSH, CDR2 LQKENI. The CDR3 runs to 15 residues. The ends were cut back, 4 bases at V and 1 base at J, with 11 bases in the middle. CDR3 protein: CASSLGPESNQPQHF. The CDR3 region has the DNA TGTGCCAGCTCACTGGGGCCGGAGAGCAATCAGCCCCAGCATTTT.

This sequence joins TRBV7-9 and TRBJ2-3, with D unresolved. V lost 4 bases and J 11 bases, leaving 10 bases between the germline ends. CDR3 length: 11 amino acids. Looked up from germline, CDR1 is SEHNR and CDR2 is FQNEAQ (reference sequence). In DNA, the CDR3 is TGTGCCAGCAGCTCCTTGGGGTGGCAGTATTTT. Residues: CASSSLGWQYF. Supplemented by reference TRBV7-9 and TRBJ2-3, the full variable domain reads DTGVSQNPRHKITKRGQNVTFRCDPISEHNRLYWYRQTLGQGPEFLTYFQNEAQLEKSRLLSDRFSAERPKGSFSTLEIQRTEQGDSAMYLCASSSLGWQYFGPGTRLTVL.

The chain links TRBV27 to TRBJ2-1, with 13 bases lining up with TRBD2. The V gene end was trimmed by 3 bases and the J gene end by 6 bases; junction bases not matched to a gene: 8. The V gene's germline CDR1 is MNHEY and CDR2 SMNVEV (reference sequence). There are 17 residues in the CDR3. CDR3 in DNA: TGTGCCAGCAGTTTGGCGAAAGGACTAGCGGGAGTCAATGAGCAGTTCTTC. The encoded protein is CASSLAKGLAGVNEQFF.

V usage is TRBV13 and J usage is TRBJ1-2; 8 bases line up with TRBD1. Per the germline V gene, CDR1 is PRHDT and CDR2 is FYEKMQ (reference sequence). The CDR3 spans 15 residues. The trim removed 5 bases at V and 3 bases at J, leaving 8 bases unmatched. CDR3 region: CASSPHRGEDYGYTF. In DNA form, the CDR3 reads TGTGCCAGCAGCCCTCACAGGGGGGAGGACTATGGCTACACCTTC.

The rearrangement joins TRBV19 to TRBJ2-7, with 7 bases aligning to TRBD2. V gave up 5 bases and J gave up 7 bases; unmatched junction bases: 8. This CDR3 is built from 13 residues. The germline V gene encodes CDR1 LNHDA and CDR2 SQIVND (reference sequence). This chain's CDR3 is CASSVGAGVEQYF. DNA of the CDR3: TGTGCCAGTAGTGTTGGCGCGGGAGTTGAGCAGTACTTC.

J is TRBJ1-6 and V is TRBV3-1 (or the pseudogene TRBV3-2), with no clear D. Germline CDR1 reads LGHDT; CDR2 reads YNNKEL (reference sequence). The CDR3 length is 13 residues. Trimming took 1 base from V and 7 from J, leaving 5 bases between them. The CDR3 DNA sequence: TGTGCCAGCAGCCAAGTACAAAATTCACCCCTCCACTTT. Translation: CASSQVQNSPLHF.

The genes are TRBV7-2 and TRBJ2-3; TRBD2 aligns across 7 bases. The CDR3 has 16 amino acids. Germline V gene lookup returns CDR1 SGHTA and CDR2 FQGNSA. V shed 3 bases, J shed 5 bases, and the junction held 11 bases outside the gene matches. The CDR3 protein is CASSFGAGRSVDTQYF. For the CDR3, the DNA is TGTGCCAGCAGCTTTGGAGCGGGAAGGAGCGTAGATACGCAGTATTTT.

On this clone itself: One end of the junction is discordant with germline, which a read error may explain. V and J are TRBV7-2 and TRBJ2-6, with D maybe TRBD1 (6 bases). The CDR3 contains 15 residues. Germline values: CDR1 SGHTA, CDR2 FQGNSA. CDR3 DNA: TGTGCCAACAGCTTAGAGCAGGGGAGAGCCAACGTCCTGACTTTC. It encodes CANSLEQGRANVLTF. Drawing the rest from reference TRBV7-2 and TRBJ2-6, the complete variable domain is GAGVSQSPSNKVTEKGKDVELRCDPISGHTALYWYRQSLGQGLEFLIYFQGNSAPDKSGLPSDRFSAERTGGSVSTLTIQRTQQEDSAVYLCANSLEQGRANVLTFGAGSRLTVL.

This chain uses TRBV6-5 with TRBJ1-2; 9 bases match TRBD1. J gave up 0 bases and V 4 bases, and 6 bases lay outside the gene matches. CDR1 and CDR2 (germline): MNHEY, SVGAGI. CDR3 length equals 16 residues. The DNA for the CDR3 is TGTGCCAGCAGTTTTAGGGACAGGGAGGCTAACTATGGCTACACCTTC. It is translated as CASSFRDREANYGYTF.

CDR3 residues: CASTQIDLGRGIFNQPQHF. CDR3 DNA sequence: TGTGCCAGTACCCAAATCGACCTGGGGCGGGGAATATTCAATCAGCCCCAGCATTTT. The chain links TRBV28 to TRBJ1-5; perhaps TRBD1 as D (5 bases). With 9 bases removed from V and 3 bases from J, the gap between germline ends came to 30 bases. CDR3 length equals 19 residues. The germline V gene has CDR1 MDHEN and CDR2 SYDVKM.

This clone is a singleton in its sample. The chain is built from TRBV9 and TRBJ2-6; 8 positions match TRBD2. V trimming: 4 bases; J trimming: 4 bases; junction bases outside the gene matches: 7. Germline V gives CDR1 SGDLS, CDR2 YYNGEE. The CDR3 is 16 amino acids. CDR3 amino acids: CASSPGGAPGANVLTF. The CDR3 DNA reads as TGTGCCAGCAGCCCCGGGGGGGCGCCGGGGGCCAACGTCCTGACTTTC.

This clone was recorded a few times. Written as DNA, the CDR3 is TGTGCCAGCAGCCGGGACAGGGTAGTTGAAGCTTTCTTT. It yields the protein CASSRDRVVEAFF. The rearrangement links TRBV6-2 or TRBV6-3 to TRBJ1-1, with TRBD1 matching 9 bases. Germline V lookup: CDR1 MNHEY, CDR2 SVGEGT. The J segment lost 7 bases and the V segment lost 6 bases, leaving 6 bases of the junction unmatched. This CDR3 contains 13 residues.

CDR3 nucleotide sequence: TGTGCCAGCAGCTTACGAGTAAATTCACCCCTCCACTTT. It codes for CASSLRVNSPLHF. V is TRBV7-9 and J is TRBJ1-6, with unresolved D. The germline CDR1 and CDR2 sequences are SEHNR and FQNEAQ (reference sequence). The CDR3 spans 13 residues. Trimming left V 2 bases short and J 7 bases short, with 6 bases between.

The rearrangement joins TRBV11-3 to TRBJ1-6; perhaps TRBD1 as D (6 bases). Germline V lookup: CDR1 SGHNT, CDR2 YENEEA. V was shortened by 5 bases and J by 7 bases, with 6 bases between the two germline ends. The CDR3 spans 12 residues. CDR3 nucleotides: TGTGCCAGCAGCGACAGGAATTCACCCCTCCACTTT. Amino acid sequence: CASSDRNSPLHF.

The V call is TRBV2, the J call TRBJ1-2; no firm D call. CDR3 length: 15 amino acids. With 2 bases removed from V and 0 bases from J, the gap between germline ends came to 10 bases. Germline V gene data show CDR1 as SNHLY and CDR2 as FYNNEI. The CDR3: CASSESGRANYGYTF. The CDR3 nucleotides are TGTGCCAGCAGTGAATCGGGGAGAGCTAACTATGGCTACACCTTC.

This clone ranks as medium-sized. The rearrangement uses TRBV6-4 and TRBJ2-2, with 12 bases aligning to TRBD2. V lost 2 bases, J lost 8 bases, and 3 bases stayed unmatched. Germline V CDR1 and CDR2: MRHNA, SNTAGT. The CDR3 length is 15 residues. The CDR3 DNA is TGTGCCAGCAGTGACGGACTAGCGGGATCTGGGGAGCTGTTTTTT. This encodes CASSDGLAGSGELFF.

The chain uses TRBV28 and TRBJ1-6, with a possible D match to TRBD1 (6 bases). The V and J ends lost 6 bases and 7 bases respectively, with 19 bases between them. CDR1 is MDHEN, CDR2 SYDVKM, per germline. The CDR3 totals 16 residues. This CDR3 is CASSPKKGGWNSPLHF. The CDR3 DNA sequence: TGTGCCAGCAGCCCCAAAAAAGGGGGATGGAATTCACCCCTCCACTTT.

This chain uses TRBV15 with TRBJ1-3; D is undetermined. CDR3 length: 14 amino acids. Per the germline V gene, CDR1 is LNHNV and CDR2 is YYDKDF (reference sequence). Between the trimmed V and J ends, which lost 1 base and 13 bases, there was a span of 17 bases. Written as DNA, the CDR3 is TGTGCCACCAGCAGAGGGTTAGAAGGGAGCGTAATATATTTT. Translated, it gives CATSRGLEGSVIYF.

The chain couples TRBV7-2 to TRBJ2-1, with D possibly matching TRBD1 (5 bases). The length of the CDR3 is 15 residues. V lost 0 bases and J lost 1, with 7 bases in between. Germline loops: CDR1 SGHTA, CDR2 FQGNSA. CDR3 bases: TGTGCCAGCAGCTTAGCAGGGGCGTCCTACAATGAGCAGTTCTTC. Protein: CASSLAGASYNEQFF. Full variable domain (remainder filled in from reference TRBV7-2 and TRBJ2-1): GAGVSQSPSNKVTEKGKDVELRCDPISGHTALYWYRQSLGQGLEFLIYFQGNSAPDKSGLPSDRFSAERTGGSVSTLTIQRTQQEDSAVYLCASSLAGASYNEQFFGPGTRLTVL.

The chain uses TRBV14 and TRBJ2-5; perhaps D is TRBD1 or TRBD2 (5 bases each). Germline CDR1 SGHDN, CDR2 FVKESK. V was trimmed by 6 bases and J by 0 bases, leaving 20 bases between them. There are 17 residues in the CDR3. The CDR3 nucleotides read TGTGCCAGCAGTCCCCGGGGCAGAGGGAAAGACCAAGAGACCCAGTACTTC. Translation gives CASSPRGRGKDQETQYF.

This chain links TRBV28 with TRBJ2-1; 8 positions agree with TRBD2. With 4 bases clipped from V and 7 bases from J, the junction kept 6 bases outside the gene matches. This CDR3 region has 14 residues. The germline V gene encodes CDR1 MDHEN and CDR2 SYDVKM. CDR3 DNA: TGTGCCAGCAGTTGGGGACTAGGGGGGAATGAGCAGTTCTTC. Protein product: CASSWGLGGNEQFF.

On this clone itself: Within the sample, other DNA sequences also encode this same CDR3. The chain couples TRBV28 to TRBJ1-2; 8 nucleotides align to TRBD1. Losses at the gene ends were 3 bases for V and 1 base for J; bases not matched to a gene: 1. The CDR3 loop spans 14 amino acids. Germline CDR1 reads MDHEN; CDR2 reads SYDVKM. Written as DNA, the CDR3 is TGTGCCAGCAGTTTCGGACAGGGTAACTATGGCTACACCTTC. This translates into CASSFGQGNYGYTF.

The chain is built from TRBV12-5 and TRBJ2-7; D is perhaps TRBD1 or TRBD2 (6 bases each). This CDR3 is 17 amino acids long. Germline CDR1 reads LGHNT; CDR2 reads FRNRAP. Trimming took off 0 bases at V and 0 bases at J, with 15 bases between the two ends. CDR3 sequence: CASGLVQGLLSSYEQYF. CDR3 bases: TGTGCTAGTGGTTTGGTACAGGGACTCCTGAGCTCCTACGAGCAGTACTTC.

V is TRBV15 and J is TRBJ1-5; D gene unclear. This CDR3 is built from 14 residues. V shed 0 bases and J shed 3 bases, with 6 bases lying between them. Germline-derived CDR1 and CDR2 are LNHNV and YYDKDF (reference sequence). CDR3: CATSRDADNQPQHF. As DNA, the CDR3 is TGTGCCACCAGCAGAGACGCGGACAATCAGCCCCAGCATTTT.

This clone was recorded only once. The chain joins TRBV28 to TRBJ1-3, with a weak D call TRBD1 (5 bases). Germline loops: CDR1 MDHEN, CDR2 SYDVKM. V shed 3 bases and J shed 0 bases, with 9 bases lying between them. The CDR3 contains 15 residues. The CDR3 coding sequence is TGTGCCAGCAGTTTTCGAGGGGTCTCTGGAAACACCATATATTTT. Encoded protein: CASSFRGVSGNTIYF.

The rearrangement joins TRBV7-9 to TRBJ2-2; the D call may be TRBD1 or TRBD2 (5 bases each). The V end was cut by 8 bases, the J end by 4 bases, with 17 bases between. Germline CDR1 is SEHNR and CDR2 is FQNEAQ (reference sequence). The CDR3 runs to 15 residues. The CDR3 loop reads CASGLPGLGTGELFF. CDR3 DNA: TGTGCCAGCGGACTCCCAGGGTTAGGCACCGGGGAGCTGTTTTTT.

The chain combines TRBV28 with TRBJ1-2, with TRBD1 matching over 8 bases. J gave up 6 bases and V 6 bases, and 9 bases lay outside the gene matches. Per the germline V gene, CDR1 is MDHEN and CDR2 is SYDVKM. This CDR3 is built from 14 residues. CDR3 DNA: TGTGCCAGCAGAGCTACCGGGACAGGTAATGGCTACACCTTC. It yields the protein CASRATGTGNGYTF.